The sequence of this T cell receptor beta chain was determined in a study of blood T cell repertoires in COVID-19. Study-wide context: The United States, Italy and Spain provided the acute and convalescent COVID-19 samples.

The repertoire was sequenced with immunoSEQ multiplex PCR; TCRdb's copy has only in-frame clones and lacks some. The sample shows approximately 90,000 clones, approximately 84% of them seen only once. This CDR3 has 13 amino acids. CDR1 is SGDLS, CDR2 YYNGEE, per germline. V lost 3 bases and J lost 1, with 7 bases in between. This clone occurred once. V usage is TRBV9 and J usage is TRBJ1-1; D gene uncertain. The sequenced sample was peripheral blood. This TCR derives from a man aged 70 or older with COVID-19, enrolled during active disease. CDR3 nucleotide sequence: TGTGCCAGCAGCGCCGACACGAACACTGAAGCTTTCTTT. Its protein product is CASSADTNTEAFF.